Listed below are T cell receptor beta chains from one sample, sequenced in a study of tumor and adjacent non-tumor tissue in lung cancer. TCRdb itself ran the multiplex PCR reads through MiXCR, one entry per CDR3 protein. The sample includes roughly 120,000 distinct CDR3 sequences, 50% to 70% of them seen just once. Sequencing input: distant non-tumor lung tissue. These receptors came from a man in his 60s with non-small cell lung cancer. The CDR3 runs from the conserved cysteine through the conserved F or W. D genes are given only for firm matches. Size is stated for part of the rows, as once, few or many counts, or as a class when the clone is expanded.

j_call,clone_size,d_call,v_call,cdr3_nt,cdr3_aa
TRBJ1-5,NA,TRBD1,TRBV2,TGTGCCAGCGAAGGGACAGGTAATCAGCCCCAGCATTTT,CASEGTGNQPQHF
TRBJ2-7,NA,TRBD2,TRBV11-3,TGTGTCAGTAGGAGGGTGAGCGGGAGCTCCTACGAGCAGTACTTC,CVSRRVSGSSYEQYF
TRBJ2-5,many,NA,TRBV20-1,TGCAGTGCAGAAGGTGGGGCCCAAGAGACCCAGTACTTC,CSAEGGAQETQYF
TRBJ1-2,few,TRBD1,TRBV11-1,TGTGCCAGCAGCTTACTGGGACAGAACTATGACCACACCTTC,CASSLLGQNYDHTF
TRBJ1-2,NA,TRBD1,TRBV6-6,TGTCCCGGCAGCCAATCCAGGACAGGGATGGACTATGGCTACACCTTC,CPGSQSRTGMDYGYTF
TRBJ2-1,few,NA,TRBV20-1,TGCAGTGCTAGTGAGGGGTCCTACAATGAGCAGCTCTTC,CSASEGSYNEQLF
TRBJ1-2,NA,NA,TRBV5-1,TGCGCCAGCAGCTCGGACAGACTCTATGGCTACACCTTC,CASSSDRLYGYTF
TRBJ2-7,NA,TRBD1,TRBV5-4,TGTTCCAGCAGCGCCACAGGGGACCCCTACGAGCAGTATTTC,CSSSATGDPYEQYF
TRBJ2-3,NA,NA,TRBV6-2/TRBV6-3,TGTGCCAACAGTTACTGGCTGGGGCGCACAGATACGCAGTATTTT,CANSYWLGRTDTQYF
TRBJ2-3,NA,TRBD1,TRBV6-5,TGCGCCAGCGGACAGGTTGAGGATACGCAGTATTTT,CASGQVEDTQYF
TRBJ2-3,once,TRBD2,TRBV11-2,TGTGCCAGCAGCCCTAGACTAGCGGGGGGGCATCGAGATACGCAGTATTTT,CASSPRLAGGHRDTQYF
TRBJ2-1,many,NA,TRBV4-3,TGCGCCAGCAGCCAAGACTCCAGCGTCGAGCAGTTCTTC,CASSQDSSVEQFF
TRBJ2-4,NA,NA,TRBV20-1,TGCAGTGCCGTCACCAGGGACATTCAGTGCTTC,CSAVTRDIQCF
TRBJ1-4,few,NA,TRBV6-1,TGTGCCAGCAGTGGACGGGCTAACGAAAAACTGTTTTTT,CASSGRANEKLFF
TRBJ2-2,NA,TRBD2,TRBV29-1,TGCAGTGTGGAGGCACTAGCGGGAGCCGGGGAGCTGTTTTTT,CSVEALAGAGELFF
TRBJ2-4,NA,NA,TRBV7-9,TGTGCCAGCAGCTTACAAGTCGGAGGGATAAAAAACATTCAGTACTTC,CASSLQVGGIKNIQYF
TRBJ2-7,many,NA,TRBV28,TGTGCCAGCAGAGCACCGGGAGATGGGGCCTACGAGCAGTACTTC,CASRAPGDGAYEQYF
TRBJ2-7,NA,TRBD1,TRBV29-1,TGCAGCGCTCGGACAGGGACCTACGGGTACTACTTC,CSARTGTYGYYF
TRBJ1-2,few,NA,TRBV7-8,TGTGCCAGCAGCTTAGGAGGGGATGGCTGCACCTTC,CASSLGGDGCTF
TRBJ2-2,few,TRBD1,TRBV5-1,TGCGCCAGCAGCCCACAGGGGTCCACCGGGGAGCTGTTTTTT,CASSPQGSTGELFF
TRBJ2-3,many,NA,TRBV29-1,TGCAGCGCACAAACGTCGGCAGCAGATACGCAGTATTTT,CSAQTSAADTQYF
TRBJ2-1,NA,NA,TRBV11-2,TGTGCCAGTAGCTTAAGGGGCAGGGTAGGTTTCGGTGTGCAGTTCTTC,CASSLRGRVGFGVQFF
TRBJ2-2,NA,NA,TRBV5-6,TGTGCCAGCAGCTCTAGTACCATTGGGGACCTGTTTTTT,CASSSSTIGDLFF
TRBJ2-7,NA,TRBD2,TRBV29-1,TGCAGCGTTAATGGGGTTGCGGGAGGTTGTAAGGTCTACGAGCAGTACTTC,CSVNGVAGGCKVYEQYF
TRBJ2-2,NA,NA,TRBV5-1,TGCGCCAGCGGCTTGGGGGCTAGCAGAAACACCGGGGAGCTGTTCTTT,CASGLGASRNTGELFF
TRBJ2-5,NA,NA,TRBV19,TGTGCCAGTATTAGACTGGCCGGGGAGACCCAGTACTTC,CASIRLAGETQYF
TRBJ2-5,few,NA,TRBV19,TGTGCCGCCCGTGAGCCTATCCGAGGGACCCAGTACTTC,CAAREPIRGTQYF
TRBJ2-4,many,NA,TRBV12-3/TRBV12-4,TGTGCCAGCAGTCCCCTAGCCAAAAACATTCAGTACTTC,CASSPLAKNIQYF
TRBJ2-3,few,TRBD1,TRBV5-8,TGTGCCAGCAGCTCCCTGGGACAGGGGGCGGCTGGGCAGTATTTT,CASSSLGQGAAGQYF
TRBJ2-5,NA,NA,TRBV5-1,TGCGCCAGCAGCTGGTCCGGGATCCAAGAGACCCAGTACTTC,CASSWSGIQETQYF
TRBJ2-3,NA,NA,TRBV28,TGTGGCAGCAGTTTCACGGGATACACAGATACGCAGTATTTT,CGSSFTGYTDTQYF
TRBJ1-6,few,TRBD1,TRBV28,TGTGCCAGCGTCCAGGGGGGAGATAATTCACCCCTCCACTTT,CASVQGGDNSPLHF
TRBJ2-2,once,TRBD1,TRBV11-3,TGTGTCAGCAGCTTAACAGGGGTGGCCACCTGGGAGCTGTTTTTT,CVSSLTGVATWELFF
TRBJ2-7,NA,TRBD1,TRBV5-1,TGCGCCAGCAGTTACGGGACAGGTTCCTACGAGCAGTACTTC,CASSYGTGSYEQYF
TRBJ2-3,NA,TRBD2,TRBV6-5,TGTGTCAGCTTCAGCGGGATTAGCTCAGATACGCAGTATTTT,CVSFSGISSDTQYF
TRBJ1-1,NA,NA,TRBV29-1,TGCAGCGTTGAACGGCCGAACACTGAAGCTTTCTTC,CSVERPNTEAFF
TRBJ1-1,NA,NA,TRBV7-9,TGTGCCAGCAGCTCAGATTTGAATCGGAACACTGAAGCTTTCTTT,CASSSDLNRNTEAFF
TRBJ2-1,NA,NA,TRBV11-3,TGTGCCAGCAGCTGGGAAGGGCTACCGAATGAGCAGTTCTTT,CASSWEGLPNEQFF
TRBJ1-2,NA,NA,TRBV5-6,TGTGCCAGCAGCTTGGAGACAGTGGGCGTCGGTGGCTACACCTTC,CASSLETVGVGGYTF
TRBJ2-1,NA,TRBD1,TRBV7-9,TGCGCCAGCAGCTTACAGGGGGTATCGGACAATGAGCAGCTCTTC,CASSLQGVSDNEQLF
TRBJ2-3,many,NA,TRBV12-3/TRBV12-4,TGTGCCAGCAGGGTAGCTACAGATACGCAGTATTTT,CASRVATDTQYF
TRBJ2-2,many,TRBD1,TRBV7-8,TGTGCCAGCAGCCGAGGGACAGGGCTGAACACCGGGGAGCTGTTTTTT,CASSRGTGLNTGELFF